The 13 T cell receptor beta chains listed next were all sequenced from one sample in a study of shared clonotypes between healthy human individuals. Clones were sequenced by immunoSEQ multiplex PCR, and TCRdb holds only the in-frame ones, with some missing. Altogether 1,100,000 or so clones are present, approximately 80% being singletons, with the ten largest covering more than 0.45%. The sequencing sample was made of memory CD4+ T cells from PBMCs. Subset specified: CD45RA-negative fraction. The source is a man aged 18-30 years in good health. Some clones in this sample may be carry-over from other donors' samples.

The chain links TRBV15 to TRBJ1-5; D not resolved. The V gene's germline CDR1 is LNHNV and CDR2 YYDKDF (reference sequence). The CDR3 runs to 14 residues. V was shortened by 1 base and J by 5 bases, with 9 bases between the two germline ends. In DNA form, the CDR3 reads TGTGCCACCAGCAGAGCGGCAGATCATCAGCCCCAGCATTTT. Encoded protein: CATSRAADHQPQHF.

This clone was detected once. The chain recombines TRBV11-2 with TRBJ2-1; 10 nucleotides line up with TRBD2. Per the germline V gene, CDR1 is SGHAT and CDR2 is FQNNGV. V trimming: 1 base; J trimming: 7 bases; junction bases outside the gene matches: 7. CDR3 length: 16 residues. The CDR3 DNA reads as TGTGCCAGCAGCTTAGGGGGTCTAGCGGGAGCGAATGAGCAGTTCTTC. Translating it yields CASSLGGLAGANEQFF.

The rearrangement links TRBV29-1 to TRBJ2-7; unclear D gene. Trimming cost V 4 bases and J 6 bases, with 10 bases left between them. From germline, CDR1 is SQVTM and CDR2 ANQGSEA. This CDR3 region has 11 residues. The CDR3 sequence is CSVGTTREQYF. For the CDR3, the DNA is TGCAGCGTTGGAACGACACGCGAGCAGTACTTC.

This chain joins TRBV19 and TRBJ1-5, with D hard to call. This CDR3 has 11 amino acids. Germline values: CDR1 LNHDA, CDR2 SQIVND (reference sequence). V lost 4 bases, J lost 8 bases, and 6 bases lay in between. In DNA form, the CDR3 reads TGTGCCAGTAGTAAAAGAAAGCCCCAGCATTTT. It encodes CASSKRKPQHF.

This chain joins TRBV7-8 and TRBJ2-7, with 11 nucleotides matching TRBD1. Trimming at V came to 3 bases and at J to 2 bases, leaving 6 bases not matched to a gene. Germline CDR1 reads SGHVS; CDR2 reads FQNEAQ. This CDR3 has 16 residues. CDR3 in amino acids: CASSLQGQGGTYEQYF. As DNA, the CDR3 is TGTGCCAGCAGCTTGCAGGGACAGGGGGGAACCTACGAGCAGTACTTC.

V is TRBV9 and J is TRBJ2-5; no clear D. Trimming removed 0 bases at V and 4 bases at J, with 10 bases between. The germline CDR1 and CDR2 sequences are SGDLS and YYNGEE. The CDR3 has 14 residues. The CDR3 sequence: CASSVGVRAETQYF. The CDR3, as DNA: TGTGCCAGCAGCGTAGGGGTAAGGGCAGAGACCCAGTACTTC. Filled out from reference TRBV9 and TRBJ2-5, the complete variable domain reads DSGVTQTPKHLITATGQRVTLRCSPRSGDLSVYWYQQSLDQGLQFLIQYYNGEERAKGNILERFSAQQFPDLHSELNLSSLELGDSALYFCASSVGVRAETQYFGPGTRLLVL.

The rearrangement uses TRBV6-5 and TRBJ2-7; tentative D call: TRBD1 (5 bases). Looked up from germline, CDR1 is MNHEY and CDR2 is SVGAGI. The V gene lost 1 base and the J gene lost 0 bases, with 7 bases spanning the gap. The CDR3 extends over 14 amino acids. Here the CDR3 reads CASSYFQGSYEQYF. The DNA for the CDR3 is TGTGCCAGCAGTTACTTTCAGGGCTCCTACGAGCAGTACTTC.

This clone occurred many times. The CDR3 DNA sequence: TGTGCCAGCAGCTCGGGGAAGGGAGCCGGGGAGCTGTTTTTT. This sequence encodes CASSSGKGAGELFF. The rearrangement uses TRBV11-2 and TRBJ2-2, with D perhaps matching TRBD2 (5 bases). Germline V CDR1 and CDR2: SGHAT, FQNNGV. The CDR3 runs to 14 residues. Trimming left V 4 bases short and J 6 bases short, with 12 bases between.

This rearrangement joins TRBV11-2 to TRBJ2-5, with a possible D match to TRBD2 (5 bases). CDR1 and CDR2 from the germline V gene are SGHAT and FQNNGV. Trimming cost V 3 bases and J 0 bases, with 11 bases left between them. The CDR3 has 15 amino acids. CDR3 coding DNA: TGTGCCAGCAGCTTTGAAGCGGAGTACCAAGAGACCCAGTACTTC. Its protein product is CASSFEAEYQETQYF. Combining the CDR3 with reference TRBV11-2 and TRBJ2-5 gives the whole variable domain EAGVAQSPRYKIIEKRQSVAFWCNPISGHATLYWYQQILGQGPKLLIQFQNNGVVDDSQLPKDRFSAERLKGVDSTLKIQPAKLEDSAVYLCASSFEAEYQETQYFGPGTRLLVL.

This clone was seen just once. The CDR3 coding sequence is TGTGCCATCAGTGGGCAACAGGGTAACTATGGCTACACCTTC. Protein product: CAISGQQGNYGYTF. V and J are TRBV10-3 and TRBJ1-2; TRBD1 might be the D (6 bases). The CDR3 spans 14 residues. Germline values: CDR1 ENHRY, CDR2 SYGVKD. V was cut by 4 bases and J by 1 base, with 10 bases left in between.

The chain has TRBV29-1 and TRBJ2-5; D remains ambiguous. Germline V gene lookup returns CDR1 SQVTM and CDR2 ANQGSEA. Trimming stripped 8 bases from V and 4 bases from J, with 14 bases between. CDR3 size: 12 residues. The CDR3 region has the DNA TGCAGCACTGAGGTCTCGTCAGAGACCCAGTACTTC. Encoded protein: CSTEVSSETQYF.

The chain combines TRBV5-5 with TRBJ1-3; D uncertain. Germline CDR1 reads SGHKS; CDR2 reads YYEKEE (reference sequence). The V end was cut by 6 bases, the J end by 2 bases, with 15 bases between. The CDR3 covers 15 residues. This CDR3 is CASTGPKPTGNTIYF. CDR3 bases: TGTGCCAGCACGGGCCCAAAGCCTACTGGAAACACCATATATTTT.

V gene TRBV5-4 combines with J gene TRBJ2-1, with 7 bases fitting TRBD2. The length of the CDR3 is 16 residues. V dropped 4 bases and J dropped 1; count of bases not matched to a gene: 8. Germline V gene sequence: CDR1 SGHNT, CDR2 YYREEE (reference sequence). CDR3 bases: TGTGCCAGCAGCCTTGGTGGCGGGGGATCCTACAATGAGCAGTTCTTC. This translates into CASSLGGGGSYNEQFF.